The entry below gives a single T cell receptor beta chain sequence along with its context. This clone's antigen is unknown. The record has no base qualities; no much larger clone is one base away. The sample belongs to a study of graft-versus-host responses after intestinal transplantation (dated by TCRdb to the early 2020s). Looking at the study overall: The transplants that recipients got were multivisceral, liver-intestinal, or isolated intestinal. Samples from a few later patients were sequenced in-house on an Illumina MiSeq with MiXCR processing rather than by the commercial service. Bulk TCR-beta CDR3 sequencing was used to track graft-versus-host and host-versus-graft alloreactive T cell clones in the graft, circulation and bone marrow after intestinal transplantation. Of the 20 to 25 intestinal transplant recipients enrolled in the cohort, one of whom was a retransplant, 3 patients without pretransplant specimens were excluded. To identify alloreactive clones, pre-transplant mixed lymphocyte reaction products were sequenced and compared with unstimulated pre-transplant donor and recipient T cells. Every recipient was given anti-thymocyte globulin induction, followed by approximately three years of maintenance tacrolimus and steroids. Donor T cell macrochimerism was defined as a peak of at least 4% donor T cells among recipient peripheral blood mononuclear cells.

Blood samples were collected up to 4 times in the first month after transplant and then at least monthly when available. Paper-wide results and their limitations: In patients with donor T cell macrochimerism, the allografts had high GvH to HvG T cell clonal ratios. GvH clones were detected in recipient bone marrow, and some of these GvH clones were observed earlier in ileal mucosa or blood, consistent with an intestinal mucosal origin. Conclusions were limited by the relatively low number and heterogeneity of intestinal transplant patients. Early after transplant, declines in HvG clones were associated with peak levels of circulating GvH clones.

CDR1 is given as MDHEN and CDR2 as SYDVKM, both from the germline V gene. Measured from the cysteine to the phenylalanine, the CDR3 is 13 residues long. The DNA shown is the 39-base CDR3, in frame from base 1. V loses 2 bases of germline sequence and J loses 0 bases, and the interval between the two ends is 3 bases. Receptor libraries were prepared by the immunoSEQ multiplex PCR assay. High-throughput TCR-beta CDR3 sequencing of genomic DNA from most patients was performed by Adaptive Biotechnologies. From the authors' description of their analysis: TCR sequencing data for roughly 17 patients were retrieved from Adaptive's ImmunoSEQ software; three other patients were processed with MiXCR and VDJtools. CDR3 nucleotide sequences shared between donor and recipient were removed because the origin of such sequences could not be assigned. At least 2-fold expansion over unstimulated cells and a minimum CFSE-low frequency of 0.002% (template counts) or 0.001% (read counts) were required for clones to be classified as alloreactive. A clone was considered mappable if detected in the sequenced pre-transplant spleen, lymph node, or MLR CFSE-low populations of the donor or recipient. Cumulative frequency of alloreactive clones was calculated as a percentage of all sequences weighted by copy number. TCRdb's version of the immuneACCESS table is confined to in-frame rearrangements and falls short of the full clone set. An unresolved V gene accounts for under half of the shortfall where checked; the remainder is of unknown origin. The V and J calls and clone size come from that table; D and trimming were worked out from the DNA. This sample gives roughly 60,000 clones in total; under 95% of them show up just once. The ten top clones hold approximately 2.9% of the sample.

Recombination joined TRBV28 with TRBJ2-3, with the D gene not confidently named. The source material was PBMCs, sampled 118 to 130 days after intestinal transplantation. The sequence derives from a human patient who received an intestinal transplant, so some T cells may come from the graft donor. The nucleotides are TGTGCCAGCAGTTTAAAAAGCACAGATACGCAGTATTTT. Translated, it gives CASSLKSTDTQYF. The entire variable domain, with the stretches around the CDR3 drawn from the reference TRBV28 and TRBJ2-3 proteins, is DVKVTQSSRYLVKRTGEKVFLECVQDMDHENMFWYRQDPGLGLRLIYFSYDVKMKEKGDIPEGYSVSREKKERFSLILESASTNQTSMYLCASSLKSTDTQYFGPGTRLTVL.